A single sample gave rise to the 32 T cell receptor beta chains below, sequenced in a study of blood T cell repertoires in COVID-19. The protocol was immunoSEQ multiplex PCR, while the TCRdb copy is restricted to in-frame clones and leaves out a portion. The table includes 170,000 or so clones, more than 80% detected once. The sequenced sample consisted of PBMCs or T cells enriched from blood (not recorded which). The receptors originated from a man aged 35 to 55 who had recovered from COVID-19.

J is TRBJ2-1 and V is TRBV24-1; the D is unclear. Trimming took off 9 bases at V and 3 bases at J, with 11 bases between the two ends. CDR1 is KGHDR, CDR2 SFDVKD, per germline. The CDR3 length is 13 residues. The CDR3 reads CATSLRNYNEQFF. CDR3 DNA: TGTGCCACCTCATTGCGGAACTACAATGAGCAGTTCTTC.

The rearrangement links TRBV19 to TRBJ1-2; a possible D gene is TRBD1 (6 bases). Germline V gives CDR1 LNHDA, CDR2 SQIVND (reference sequence). V shed 3 bases and J shed 8 bases, with 16 bases lying between them. The length of the CDR3 is 14 residues. The CDR3 nucleotides read TGTGCCAGTAGTATTCGACAGGTTCGAAAGGGCTACACCTTC. Its translation is CASSIRQVRKGYTF.

V usage is TRBV28 and J usage is TRBJ1-5, with D unclear. The germline V and J ends were trimmed by 1 base and 1 base, with 11 bases remaining between them. Per germline, CDR1 MDHEN and CDR2 SYDVKM. The CDR3 covers 16 residues. CDR3 in amino acids: CASSLFSGYSNQPQHF. DNA of the CDR3: TGTGCCAGCAGTTTATTTTCGGGGTACAGCAATCAGCCCCAGCATTTT.

A single count supports this clone. The chain has TRBV11-3 and TRBJ2-1; 9 positions match TRBD1. Trimming removed 2 bases from V and 6 bases from J; junction bases left unmatched: 2. The CDR3 runs to 14 residues. CDR1 and CDR2 from the germline V gene are SGHNT and YENEEA. This chain's CDR3 is CASSLNRGPNEQFF. The CDR3 DNA is TGTGCCAGCAGCTTAAACAGGGGGCCCAATGAGCAGTTCTTC.

V is TRBV9 and J is TRBJ1-6, with D possibly TRBD1 on 5 matching bases. V was shortened by 4 bases and J by 7 bases, with 21 bases between the two germline ends. The CDR3 is made up of 17 amino acids. Germline assignment: CDR1 SGDLS and CDR2 YYNGEE. The CDR3 loop reads CASSSRGEGIGNSPLHF. For the CDR3, the DNA is TGTGCCAGCAGCTCCAGAGGGGAGGGAATAGGGAATTCACCCCTCCACTTT.

V gene TRBV5-1 combines with J gene TRBJ1-6; 7 bases are shared with TRBD1. Germline trimming cut 4 bases from V and 0 bases from J; bases unmatched to any gene: 7. CDR1 and CDR2 from the germline V gene are SGHRS and YFSETQ. This CDR3 has 17 residues. The CDR3 is CASSPGQVRSYNSPLHF. The CDR3 region has the DNA TGCGCCAGCAGCCCCGGACAGGTCCGCTCCTATAATTCACCCCTCCACTTT.

The genes are TRBV30 and TRBJ2-1; TRBD2 matches at 7 bases. This CDR3 region has 16 residues. Germline loops: CDR1 GTSNPN, CDR2 SVGIG (reference sequence). V trimming: 4 bases; J trimming: 4 bases; junction bases outside the gene matches: 13. This chain's CDR3 is CAWTASSGIFYNEQFF. Here the CDR3 DNA reads TGTGCCTGGACAGCCTCAAGCGGGATCTTTTACAATGAGCAGTTCTTC.

V is TRBV11-2 and J is TRBJ2-2; possibly TRBD2 for D (5 bases). Between the trimmed V and J ends, which lost 3 bases and 0 bases, there was a span of 8 bases. This CDR3 is 15 amino acids long. The V gene's germline CDR1 is SGHAT and CDR2 FQNNGV. CDR3 in amino acids: CASSFPAANTGELFF. Written as DNA, the CDR3 is TGTGCCAGCAGCTTCCCAGCGGCGAACACCGGGGAGCTGTTTTTT.

The chain couples TRBV9 to TRBJ1-2; possible D gene TRBD1, 5 bases. The CDR3 consists of 15 residues. V dropped 2 bases and J dropped 4 bases, with 15 bases sitting between them. Per the germline V gene, CDR1 is SGDLS and CDR2 is YYNGEE. The DNA for the CDR3 is TGTGCCAGCAGCGTCTCCAGAGACGGGGGCTATGGCTACACCTTC. Residues: CASSVSRDGGYGYTF. The variable domain in full, with the rest retrieved from reference TRBV9 and TRBJ1-2, is DSGVTQTPKHLITATGQRVTLRCSPRSGDLSVYWYQQSLDQGLQFLIQYYNGEERAKGNILERFSAQQFPDLHSELNLSSLELGDSALYFCASSVSRDGGYGYTFGSGTRLTVV.

This clone was seen more than once but under ten times. The rearrangement joins TRBV7-2 to TRBJ2-3; possible D gene TRBD2, 5 bases. The CDR3 is made up of 15 amino acids. Germline V gene lookup returns CDR1 SGHTA and CDR2 FQGNSA. V lost 4 bases and J 2 bases, leaving 13 bases between the germline ends. DNA for the CDR3: TGTGCCAGCAGCTCCGGACTCCTGATCACAGATACGCAGTATTTT. It encodes CASSSGLLITDTQYF.

The V gene is TRBV7-3, the J gene TRBJ2-2, with TRBD1 matching over 8 bases. Looked up from germline, CDR1 is SGHTA and CDR2 is FQGTGA. This CDR3 spans 13 amino acids. J gave up 4 bases and V 5 bases, and 0 bases lay outside the gene matches. CDR3 DNA sequence: TGTGCCAGCAGCGGACAGGGCACCGGGGAGCTGTTTTTT. It specifies CASSGQGTGELFF.

The chain uses TRBV7-9 and TRBJ1-3; 7 bases align to TRBD1. Per germline, CDR1 SEHNR and CDR2 FQNEAQ (reference sequence). CDR3 length: 14 residues. V shed 10 bases and J 0 bases; nucleotides not matched to a gene: 6. The DNA for the CDR3 is TGTGCCACAAGGACAGGCTCCTCTGGAAACACCATATATTTT. Protein sequence: CATRTGSSGNTIYF.

The sample holds a few counts of this clone. The genes are TRBV6-6 and TRBJ2-7, with TRBD2 as a possible D gene (6 bases). Germline V gene sequence: CDR1 MNHNY, CDR2 SVGAGI (reference sequence). This CDR3 has 12 residues. Trimming removed 7 bases from V and 4 bases from J, with 11 bases in between. The CDR3 DNA follows: TGTGCCAGCAAGGTGGGGACTTACGAGCAGTACTTC. Translating it yields CASKVGTYEQYF.

Concerning this clone itself: At one boundary the junction diverges from the germline segment, which might be a read error. This chain joins TRBV4-1 and TRBJ1-2, with D uncertain. This CDR3 is built from 15 residues. Per germline, CDR1 MGHRA and CDR2 YSYEKL. As DNA, the CDR3 is TGCGCCAGCAGCCAGGAGGCAGGAGGGAACTTTGGCTACACCTTC. Translation gives CASSQEAGGNFGYTF.

J is TRBJ1-3 and V is TRBV30, with D perhaps TRBD1 (5 bases). Germline CDR1 is GTSNPN and CDR2 is SVGIG (reference sequence). The ends were cut back, 2 bases at V and 1 base at J, with 12 bases in the middle. The CDR3 spans 15 residues. CDR3 region: CAWSIGGGSGNTIYF. The CDR3 DNA follows: TGTGCCTGGAGTATAGGCGGGGGATCTGGAAACACCATATATTTT.

This rearrangement joins TRBV30 to TRBJ1-1; weak D call: TRBD1 (5 bases). The CDR3 extends over 16 amino acids. Germline V CDR1 and CDR2: GTSNPN, SVGIG (reference sequence). The V gene lost 0 bases and the J gene lost 1 base, with 15 bases spanning the gap. The CDR3 loop is CAWSVWGGRQNTEAFF. The CDR3 DNA reads as TGTGCCTGGAGTGTATGGGGCGGCAGGCAGAACACTGAAGCTTTCTTT.

The J gene is TRBJ2-1, the V gene TRBV7-8; the D gene is possibly TRBD1 (6 bases). The CDR3 sequence is 13 residues long. The germline V and J ends were trimmed by 5 bases and 11 bases, with 16 bases remaining between them. Per the germline V gene, CDR1 is SGHVS and CDR2 is FQNEAQ. CDR3 amino acids: CASSPGTLGKQFF. CDR3 nucleotide sequence: TGTGCCAGCAGCCCAGGGACACTCGGAAAGCAGTTCTTC.

This clone came up once. DNA for the CDR3: TGTGCCAGCAGCCTAGACAGGTCCACCTACAATGAGCAGTTCTTC. Translating it yields CASSLDRSTYNEQFF. The rearrangement links TRBV6-5 to TRBJ2-1; TRBD1 is a possible D gene (6 bases). Trimming removed 6 bases at V and 2 bases at J, with 14 bases between. This CDR3 contains 15 residues. Germline assignment: CDR1 MNHEY and CDR2 SVGAGI.

The V and J genes are TRBV7-9 and TRBJ1-1, with 7 positions matching TRBD1. This CDR3 comprises 17 residues. Germline CDR1 SEHNR, CDR2 FQNEAQ (reference sequence). The ends lost 0 bases at V and 7 bases at J; junction bases unmatched: 14. CDR3 in amino acids: CASSLAQGVSRVGEAFF. CDR3 coding DNA: TGTGCCAGCAGCTTAGCCCAGGGGGTTAGCCGAGTGGGTGAAGCTTTCTTT. Combining the CDR3 with reference TRBV7-9 and TRBJ1-1 gives the whole variable domain DTGVSQNPRHKITKRGQNVTFRCDPISEHNRLYWYRQTLGQGPEFLTYFQNEAQLEKSRLLSDRFSAERPKGSFSTLEIQRTEQGDSAMYLCASSLAQGVSRVGEAFFGQGTRLTVV.

The J gene is TRBJ1-3, the V gene TRBV11-3, with 10 bases matching TRBD1. The CDR3 is 14 amino acids. Germline CDR1 and CDR2: SGHNT and YENEEA. Trimming at V came to 5 bases and at J to 8 bases, leaving 6 bases not matched to a gene. As DNA, the CDR3 is TGTGCCAGCAGCCTCCGGGACAGGGGAGACACCATATATTTT. It translates to CASSLRDRGDTIYF. Full variable domain (missing parts from reference TRBV11-3 and TRBJ1-3): EAGVVQSPRYKIIEKKQPVAFWCNPISGHNTLYWYLQNLGQGPELLIRYENEEAVDDSQLPKDRFSAERLKGVDSTLKIQPAELGDSAVYLCASSLRDRGDTIYFGEGSWLTVV.

The rearrangement joins TRBV6-5 to TRBJ2-7, with 9 positions matching TRBD1. Germline CDR1 is MNHEY and CDR2 is SVGAGI. V lost 5 bases and J lost 1; bases outside the gene matches: 3. CDR3 length: 14 residues. CDR3 loop: CASSPGTGSYEQYF. CDR3 in DNA: TGTGCCAGCAGTCCCGGGACAGGGTCCTACGAGCAGTACTTC.

The chain combines TRBV6-1 with TRBJ1-1, with 7 bases fitting TRBD1. The CDR3 is made up of 14 amino acids. V lost 3 bases, J lost 8 bases, and 9 bases stayed unmatched. In germline, CDR1 is MNHNS, CDR2 SASEGT. CDR3 in DNA: TGTGCCAGCAGTGATGATCCCTACAGGGGAGAAGCTTTCTTT. This sequence encodes CASSDDPYRGEAFF.

J is TRBJ2-2 and V is TRBV2, with 12 bases fitting TRBD2. The CDR3 has 19 amino acids. The V segment lost 3 bases and the J segment 0 bases; nucleotides outside the gene matches: 8. The germline CDR1 and CDR2 sequences are SNHLY and FYNNEI. CDR3 region: CASSEMRLAGAPNTGELFF. The CDR3 nucleotides read TGTGCCAGCAGTGAGATGCGACTAGCGGGAGCACCGAACACCGGGGAGCTGTTTTTT.

The chain employs TRBV5-6 and TRBJ2-3, with no clear D. The CDR3 loop spans 16 amino acids. From germline, CDR1 is SGHDT and CDR2 YYEEEE. The V end was cut by 0 bases, the J end by 0 bases, with 11 bases between. The CDR3 DNA follows: TGTGCCAGCAGCTTGGCTGTGACACCTAGCACAGATACGCAGTATTTT. Translation: CASSLAVTPSTDTQYF.

The chain couples TRBV19 to TRBJ1-5; TRBD1 is a possible D gene (6 bases). Germline V gene sequence: CDR1 LNHDA, CDR2 SQIVND (reference sequence). The CDR3 totals 14 residues. The CDR3 DNA is TGTGCTCACCGGGGGGGCCCCATCAATCAGCCCCAGCATTTT. This translates into CAHRGGPINQPQHF.

This clone was seen only once. The chain has TRBV29-1 and TRBJ2-2, with 7 positions matching TRBD1. CDR1 SQVTM and CDR2 ANQGSEA come from the germline V gene. The J segment lost 2 bases and the V segment lost 3 bases, leaving 6 bases of the junction unmatched. This CDR3 has 15 amino acids. This CDR3 reads CSVDGYRGNTGELFF. As DNA, the CDR3 is TGCAGCGTTGATGGTTACAGGGGAAACACCGGGGAGCTGTTTTTT.

This chain joins TRBV19 and TRBJ2-7, with unresolved D. Trimming took off 0 bases at V and 0 bases at J, with 9 bases between the two ends. CDR1 is LNHDA, CDR2 SQIVND, per germline (reference sequence). The length of the CDR3 is 15 residues. CDR3 in DNA: TGTGCCAGTAGTATAGATGGTGCAGGCTCCTACGAGCAGTACTTC. Translated, it gives CASSIDGAGSYEQYF.

This chain connects TRBV11-2 to TRBJ1-1; 8 bases map to TRBD1. The ends lost 4 bases at V and 1 base at J; junction bases unmatched: 5. CDR1 and CDR2 from the germline V gene are SGHAT and FQNNGV. The CDR3 sequence is 15 residues long. Here the CDR3 DNA reads TGTGCCAGCAGCTCATCCACAGGGGGGAACACTGAAGCTTTCTTT. Its translation is CASSSSTGGNTEAFF.

The genes are TRBV28 and TRBJ2-7; maybe TRBD2 (6 bases). CDR3 length: 18 residues. Trimming removed 5 bases at V and 2 bases at J, with 25 bases between. Germline lookup yields CDR1 MDHEN and CDR2 SYDVKM. This CDR3 reads CASSLTLPGASVAYEQYF. CDR3 DNA sequence: TGTGCCAGCAGTCTTACGCTGCCCGGGGCTAGCGTCGCCTACGAGCAGTACTTC.

The chain is built from TRBV11-2 and TRBJ1-2, with D possibly being TRBD1 (6 bases). CDR3 length: 16 amino acids. Germline CDR1 SGHAT, CDR2 FQNNGV. V was trimmed by 2 bases and J by 3 bases, leaving 16 bases between them. In DNA form, the CDR3 reads TGTGCCAGCAGCTTACGGGGGGGGCAGGGACACTATGGCTACACCTTC. The encoded protein is CASSLRGGQGHYGYTF. Filled out from reference TRBV11-2 and TRBJ1-2, the complete variable domain reads EAGVAQSPRYKIIEKRQSVAFWCNPISGHATLYWYQQILGQGPKLLIQFQNNGVVDDSQLPKDRFSAERLKGVDSTLKIQPAKLEDSAVYLCASSLRGGQGHYGYTFGSGTRLTVV.

V usage is TRBV14 and J usage is TRBJ2-5, with 7 positions matching TRBD1. The CDR3 loop spans 17 amino acids. Germline CDR1 SGHDN, CDR2 FVKESK. The ends lost 5 bases at V and 5 bases at J; junction bases unmatched: 17. The CDR3 is CASSTRQGVRVGETQYF. CDR3 bases: TGTGCCAGCAGCACGCGACAGGGTGTAAGGGTTGGCGAGACCCAGTACTTC.

The chain has TRBV6-5 and TRBJ2-7, with D tentatively TRBD1 (5 bases). The germline gives CDR1 MNHEY, CDR2 SVGAGI. Deletions cut 6 bases from V and 0 bases from J, with 9 bases between. CDR3 size: 13 residues. This CDR3 is CASRDKSSYEQYF. The DNA for the CDR3 is TGTGCCAGCAGGGACAAAAGCTCCTACGAGCAGTACTTC.